A single T cell receptor (beta chain) is shown here with its context. Its specific antigen is unknown. Base quality data are lacking; no much larger clone is found one base away. These data are taken from a study of cytomegalovirus exposure and HLA in healthy donors (dated 2017 in TCRdb). Background for the entire study: According to an earlier analysis of several hundred of the donors, some 170 million T cells yielded roughly 110 million unique TCR beta sequences and about 300 Gb of sequence data. The study aimed to test whether signatures of past pathogen exposure could be identified by cataloging public T cell receptors. On average, about 200,000 unique TCR beta nucleotide sequences were sequenced per donor among some 430 genotyped donors of the cohort, with about 17% of those sequences being non-productive. An early release covering around 630 HLA-typed donors comprised about 300 gigabases of sequencing data and tens of millions of unique TCR sequences. In a later analysis, previously published TCR beta repertoires from 500 to 750 donors were re-analyzed and high-resolution HLA genotyping was added so that TCR occurrence patterns could be studied. A later genetic analysis used genome-wide SNP genotypes for about 55% of the 666 donors, treating that subset as a discovery cohort. High-throughput TCR immunosequencing, statistical association of individual TCRs with disease status, and machine learning were combined to predict cytomegalovirus infection status. In the later analysis, no new phenotypic data were used to find candidate immune exposures; instead, reliance was placed on TCR beta sequences and their occurrence across donors. Donor age, sex, ethnicity and CMV serostatus were compiled together with the repertoire data. Five DR-DQ haplotypes were handled as single units for association and clustering, since linkage in the cohort was strong. Typing coverage differed by locus: A, B, C, DRB1 and DQB1 were typed in about 620-640 donors, DQA1 in 500 to 550, DPA1 in some 600, and DPB1 in approximately 450. HLA typing covered class I and class II loci at four-digit resolution. The study used immunosequencing to profile the T cell repertoires of around 600 subjects and linked those repertoires to cytomegalovirus serostatus. Every discovery cohort repertoire had been produced on one sequencing platform. An earlier analysis of fewer than 750 of the donors used high-throughput TCR beta sequencing to judge whether each TCR beta V gene segment behaved as functional or pseudogenic. Besides the first cohort of 500 to 700 subjects, a separate validation cohort made up of 120 or so different subjects was used. Of the 300 to 500 genotyped donors, 81% were placed in the genetic ancestry cluster associated with self-reported Caucasian donors.

General study outcomes and caveats: Because HLA typing was unavailable for some donors at each locus, only the typed subset was used in association tests. A group of highly shared sequence variants was considered likely to be a technical artifact of the sequencing pipeline. Linkage disequilibrium might explain the correlated functional status among segregating V segments, but an unknown experimental factor could not be excluded. In a later genetic analysis, fewer N-insertions in productive TCRs were reported among donors in an Asian-associated ancestry cluster than the approximately 670-donor mean. In vitro tests confirmed that a few of the cytomegalovirus-associated TCR beta chains recognize cytomegalovirus antigens. Several of the top co-occurrence clusters appeared to be linked to parvovirus B19, influenza, CMV and Epstein-Barr virus, according to a later analysis. The 87-base-pair reads could not distinguish some IMGT-functional V segments, including TRBV6-2 and TRBV6-3, so those segments were excluded. Because counts were too low, seventeen rarely observed V segments, including chromosome 9 orphons, were excluded from the earlier analysis of around 640 of the donors. A further reported finding was that TCR beta sequences accurately predicted the HLA-A and HLA-B alleles for most subjects in the first cohort. In a later analysis, most CMV-associated TCR beta chains were found to appear HLA-restricted, with HLA associations seemingly driven largely by CMV exposure. In an earlier analysis of some 540 of the donors, most TCR beta V segments appeared in productive rearrangements about 87% or about 30% of the time, broadly matching IMGT annotations. In this cohort, only TCR beta chains were sequenced, and detectable features were limited by the absence of alpha or paired-chain data. Across donors, most TCR sequences were observed very rarely, whereas some public TCRs were present in many individuals. The study gave a list of about 160 TCR beta chains associated with cytomegalovirus. A later genetic analysis associated a missense DCLRE1C variant with V-gene and J-gene trimming of TCR beta chains, and an independent cohort replicated the association. Presence/absence analyses assumed roughly uniform sequencing depth across donors, an assumption that may not hold. It was suggested by the authors that the approach could potentially be generalized to other disease states and immunological phenotypes. At a false discovery rate of 0.05, a later analysis linked some 17,000 TCR beta sequences to specific HLA alleles. When HLA alleles, especially DR and DQ, strongly co-occurred, TCR associations were difficult to assign to individual alleles. CMV serostatus was the only immune exposure information available for the cohort. According to a later analysis, TCR association rates differed among HLA loci, with DRB1 alleles showing the most associated TCRs and HLA-C alleles showing the fewest. In a later analysis, HLA-associated TCR beta chains were found to be more clonally expanded and to have lower generation probabilities than equally common non-associated chains. The classifier was reported to diagnose cytomegalovirus status with high specificity and sensitivity in both the original and validation cohorts.

From the cysteine through the phenylalanine, the CDR3 covers 13 amino acids. The CDR3 DNA has 39 bases and is translated from base 1. The V end loses 5 bases and the J end loses 8 bases, and a stretch of 13 bases separates them. The germline V gene supplies CDR1 KGHSH and CDR2 LQKENI. The library relied on the immunoSEQ multiplex PCR assay. A mixture of 60 forward primers for TCR Vbeta segments and 13 reverse primers for TCR Jbeta segments was used in the multiplex PCR. The CDR3 region of rearranged TCR beta genes was amplified from genomic DNA by a multiplex PCR assay. The amplified TCR beta libraries were sequenced on the Illumina HiSeq System as 87-base-pair reads. From the authors' description of their analysis: A later analysis tallied 75 million to 95 million unique TCR beta chains across the 700 or so repertoires, and approximately 9.9 million of those chains were shared by two or more donors. Raw reads were error-corrected and collapsed into unique sequences with a nearest-neighbor algorithm that merged closely related sequences to remove PCR and sequencing errors. Alignment of CDR3 sequences to IMGT reference sequences was used to assign V, D and J gene segments. For a sequence to be retained, at least a six-nucleotide match to both a V gene segment and a J gene segment was required. A rearrangement was called productive if the CDR3 had no stop codons and remained in frame with V and J, and every other rearrangement was called non-productive. CDR3 was defined according to IMGT convention as the region running from the second conserved V-encoded cysteine to the conserved J-encoded phenylalanine. In an earlier analysis of around 640 of the donors, sequences lacking an unambiguous match to a single V gene segment were excluded. In an earlier analysis of 587 of the donors, V segments were called functional above 56.7% productive rearrangements and were called segregating when the between-donor standard deviation exceeded 5%. A statistical classification framework was developed to diagnose cytomegalovirus status using the catalog of TCR beta chain sequences. A later analysis assigned V and J genes by comparing TCR nucleotide sequences with IMGT/GENE-DB human TR gene sequences. The TCRdist pipeline was used in a later analysis to assign CDR3 sequences and most-parsimonious VDJ recombination scenarios. In a later analysis, each TCR beta chain was defined by its CDR3 amino acid sequence together with its V-gene family, and reads lacking a unique V-gene family were excluded. In a later analysis, approximately 640 highly shared, low-generation-probability nucleotide sequences were removed to address suspected cross-contamination and a sequencing artifact. In a later analysis, a clonal expansion index was calculated for each public chain from normalized within-repertoire ranks of inferred template counts. In a later analysis, generation probabilities were computed with a VDJ recombination model fitted to out-of-frame rearrangements, and the resulting probabilities were checked against IGoR. A later analysis scored TCR-TCR, TCR-HLA and TCR-CMV co-occurrence with hypergeometric tests, applying a repertoire-size bias correction to TCR pairs. False discovery rates were estimated in a later analysis by permuting HLA or CMV assignments 20 times. In a later analysis, co-occurring TCRs were grouped with DBSCAN, and TCRdist sequence similarity was added when clustering was performed within HLA-allele-positive subsets. For co-occurrence clustering, repertoires with fewer than 30,000 or more than 120,000 public chains were excluded, along with 5 or 6 repertoires with anomalous nucleotide sharing. Held by TCRdb, this immuneACCESS table contains in-frame sequences only and omits some clones. Under half of the omission traces to an unresolved V gene where checked; the cause of the rest is unknown. V and J calls and clone size are as listed in that table; D and trimming were resolved from the DNA. The sample yields more than 95,000 clones; roughly 86% were counted once. The ten top clones hold around 2% of the sample.

The cohort comprised 710 or so healthy bone marrow donors. At the time of sampling, every cohort member was nominally healthy, though immune exposures that went unrecorded were likely present. The donor tested CMV seronegative, placing the donor among the 350 or so seronegative members of the cohort. Each donor provided a peripheral blood sample, and peripheral blood mononuclear cells were used for TCR beta sequencing. Genomic DNA was extracted from the blood cell samples with the Qiagen DNeasy Blood Extraction Kit. This sequence was found in a man aged 18 to 30 in good health and CMV-seronegative. The chain couples TRBV18 to TRBJ2-1; TRBD2 is perhaps the D gene, given 5 matching bases. Sequencing was done on a sample of PBMCs. The encoded CDR3 is CASSVAMVDEQFF. The sequenced DNA: TGTGCCAGCTCAGTAGCGATGGTCGATGAGCAGTTCTTC.